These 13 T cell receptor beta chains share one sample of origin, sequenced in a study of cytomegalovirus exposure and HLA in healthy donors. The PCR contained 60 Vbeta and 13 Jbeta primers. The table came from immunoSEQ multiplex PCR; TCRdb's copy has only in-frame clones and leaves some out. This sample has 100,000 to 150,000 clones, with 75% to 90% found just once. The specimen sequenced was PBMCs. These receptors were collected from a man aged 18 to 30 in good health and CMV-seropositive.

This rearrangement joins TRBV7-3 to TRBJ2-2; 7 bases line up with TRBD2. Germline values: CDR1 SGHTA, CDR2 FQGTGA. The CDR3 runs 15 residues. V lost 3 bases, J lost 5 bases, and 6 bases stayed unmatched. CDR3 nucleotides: TGTGCCAGCAGCTTTAACCCGGGGGGTACCGGGGAGCTGTTTTTT. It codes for CASSFNPGGTGELFF.

CDR3 DNA: TGTGCCAGCAGCTTGCTCCCTAGCGGAGAGACCCAGTACTTC. It translates to CASSLLPSGETQYF. The gene calls are TRBV7-7 and TRBJ2-5, with 7 bases identical to TRBD2. The V and J ends lost 3 bases and 4 bases, in that order; junction bases with no gene match: 5. Germline assignment: CDR1 SSHAT and CDR2 FNYEAQ (reference sequence). The CDR3 has 14 residues.

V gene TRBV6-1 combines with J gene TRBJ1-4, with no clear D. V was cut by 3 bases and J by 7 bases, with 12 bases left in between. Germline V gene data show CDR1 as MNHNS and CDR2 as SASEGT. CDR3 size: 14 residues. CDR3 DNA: TGTGCCAGCAGTGATACCCGGTCGGGTGAAAAACTGTTTTTT. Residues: CASSDTRSGEKLFF.

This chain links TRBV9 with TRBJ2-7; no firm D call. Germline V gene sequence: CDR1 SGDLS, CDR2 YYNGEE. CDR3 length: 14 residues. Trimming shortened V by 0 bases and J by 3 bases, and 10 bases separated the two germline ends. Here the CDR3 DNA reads TGTGCCAGCAGCGTAGACGCCAGATTCTACGAGCAGTACTTC. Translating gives CASSVDARFYEQYF.

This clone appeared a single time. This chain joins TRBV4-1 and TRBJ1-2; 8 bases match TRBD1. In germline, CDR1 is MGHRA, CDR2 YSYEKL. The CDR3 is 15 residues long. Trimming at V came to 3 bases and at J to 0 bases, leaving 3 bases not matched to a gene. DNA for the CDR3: TGCGCCAGCAGCCATTCGGACAGGGCTAACTATGGCTACACCTTC. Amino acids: CASSHSDRANYGYTF.

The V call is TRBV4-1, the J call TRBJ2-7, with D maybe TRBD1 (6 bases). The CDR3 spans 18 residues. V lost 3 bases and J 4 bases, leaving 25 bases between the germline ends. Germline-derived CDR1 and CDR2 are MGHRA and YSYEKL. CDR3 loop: CASSQTSFVDRSQYEQYF. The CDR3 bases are TGCGCCAGCAGCCAGACTTCCTTCGTTGACAGGTCTCAATACGAGCAGTACTTC.

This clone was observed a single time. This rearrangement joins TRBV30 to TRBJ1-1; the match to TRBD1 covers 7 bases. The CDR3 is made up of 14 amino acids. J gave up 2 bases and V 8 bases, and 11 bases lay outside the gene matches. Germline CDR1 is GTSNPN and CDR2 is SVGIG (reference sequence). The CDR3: CARVTGEENTEAFF. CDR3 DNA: TGTGCCCGGGTAACAGGGGAAGAAAACACTGAAGCTTTCTTT.

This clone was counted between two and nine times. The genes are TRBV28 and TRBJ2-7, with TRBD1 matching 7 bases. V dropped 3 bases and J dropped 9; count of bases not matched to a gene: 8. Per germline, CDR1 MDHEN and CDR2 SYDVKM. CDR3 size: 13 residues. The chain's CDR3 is CASSLGTGVGQYF. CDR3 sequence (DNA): TGTGCCAGCAGTTTGGGAACAGGGGTGGGGCAGTACTTC.

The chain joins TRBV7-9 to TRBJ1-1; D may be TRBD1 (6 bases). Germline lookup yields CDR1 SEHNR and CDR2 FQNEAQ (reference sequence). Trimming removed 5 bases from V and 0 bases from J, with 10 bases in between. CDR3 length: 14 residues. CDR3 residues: CASSLGQLNTEAFF. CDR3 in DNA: TGTGCCAGCAGCCTCGGACAGCTGAACACTGAAGCTTTCTTT.

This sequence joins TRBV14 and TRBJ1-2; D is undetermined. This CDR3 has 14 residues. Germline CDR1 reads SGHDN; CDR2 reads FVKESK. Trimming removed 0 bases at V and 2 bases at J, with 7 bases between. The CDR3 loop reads CASSQDLSNYGYTF. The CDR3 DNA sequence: TGTGCCAGCAGCCAAGATCTGTCGAACTATGGCTACACCTTC. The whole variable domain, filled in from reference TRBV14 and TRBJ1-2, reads EAGVTQFPSHSVIEKGQTVTLRCDPISGHDNLYWYRRVMGKEIKFLLHFVKESKQDESGMPNNRFLAERTGGTYSTLKVQPAELEDSGVYFCASSQDLSNYGYTFGSGTRLTVV.

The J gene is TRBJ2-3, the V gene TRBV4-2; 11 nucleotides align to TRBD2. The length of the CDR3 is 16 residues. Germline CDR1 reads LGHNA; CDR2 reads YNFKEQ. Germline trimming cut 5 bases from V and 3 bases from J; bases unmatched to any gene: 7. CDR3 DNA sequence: TGTGCCAGCAGCGACAGACTAGCGGGGCGAACAGATACGCAGTATTTT. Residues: CASSDRLAGRTDTQYF.

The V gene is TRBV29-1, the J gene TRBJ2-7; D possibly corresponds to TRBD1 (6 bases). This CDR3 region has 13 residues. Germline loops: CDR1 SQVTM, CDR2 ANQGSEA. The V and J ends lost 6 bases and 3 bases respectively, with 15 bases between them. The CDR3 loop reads CSVIIQGFYEQYF. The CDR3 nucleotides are TGCAGCGTCATAATCCAGGGGTTCTACGAGCAGTACTTC.

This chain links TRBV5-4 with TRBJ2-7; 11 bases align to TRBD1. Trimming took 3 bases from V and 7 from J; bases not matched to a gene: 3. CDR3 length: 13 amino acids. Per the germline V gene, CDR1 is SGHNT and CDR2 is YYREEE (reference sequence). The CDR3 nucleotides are TGTGCCAGCAGCTGGGGGACAGGGGGAGAGCAGTACTTC. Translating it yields CASSWGTGGEQYF.